The 23 T cell receptor beta chains reported below all come from one sample, sequenced in a study of T cell responses to AZD1222 COVID-19 vaccine. Libraries were prepared by immunoSEQ multiplex PCR; TCRdb keeps only in-frame clonotypes and omits some of them. Among some 150,000 clones listed, 88% were seen once. The specimen comprised peripheral blood, sampled 28 days after the second AZD1222 dose. The origin of the receptors is an adult who received the AZD1222 COVID-19 vaccine.

The J gene is TRBJ1-2, the V gene TRBV7-2, with a tentative D call TRBD1 (5 bases). The length of the CDR3 is 14 residues. Trimming took 5 bases from V and 8 from J, leaving 18 bases between them. Germline assignment: CDR1 SGHTA and CDR2 FQGNSA. The CDR3 DNA reads as TGTGCCAGCAGCACCCTTCGTCGGGGCTCGGGCTACACCTTC. Amino acid sequence: CASSTLRRGSGYTF.

The chain links TRBV15 to TRBJ1-1; D not certain. The CDR3 is 14 residues long. Germline V gene lookup returns CDR1 LNHNV and CDR2 YYDKDF (reference sequence). Trimming took 6 bases from V and 6 from J, leaving 17 bases between them. The CDR3 protein is CATSLETRFSEAFF. CDR3 nucleotides: TGTGCCACCAGTCTCGAGACGAGGTTCTCTGAAGCTTTCTTT.

V usage is TRBV9 and J usage is TRBJ1-6; D is unresolved. This CDR3 spans 15 amino acids. CDR1 is SGDLS, CDR2 YYNGEE, per germline. V was clipped by 2 bases and J by 5 bases, with 11 bases between them. The CDR3 DNA sequence: TGTGCCAGCAGCGTTAATCCTGGGCATAATTCACCCCTCCACTTT. This translates into CASSVNPGHNSPLHF.

The table lists this clone with a count of one. The CDR3 DNA reads TGTGCCAGCAGCGCCACCATAGCCAAAAACATTCAGTACTTC. Protein sequence: CASSATIAKNIQYF. The chain couples TRBV6-5 to TRBJ2-4; D gene unclear. CDR1 is MNHEY, CDR2 SVGAGI, per germline. The length of the CDR3 is 14 residues. V shed 6 bases and J shed 0 bases, with 9 bases lying between them.

This chain joins TRBV29-1 and TRBJ1-2; 10 nucleotides match TRBD1. Germline V CDR1 and CDR2: SQVTM, ANQGSEA. The CDR3 spans 12 residues. The V and J ends lost 6 bases and 6 bases, in that order; junction bases with no gene match: 4. Written as DNA, the CDR3 is TGCAGCGTCTCGACAGGGGGCAATGGCTACACCTTC. Translating gives CSVSTGGNGYTF.

The CDR3 sequence: CASSLEKGDDNYGYTF. CDR3 coding DNA: TGCGCCAGCAGCTTGGAAAAGGGGGATGATAACTATGGCTACACCTTC. This chain joins TRBV5-1 and TRBJ1-2, with a possible D match to TRBD1 (6 bases). Germline CDR1 is SGHRS and CDR2 is YFSETQ. This CDR3 has 16 amino acids. V was pared by 0 bases and J by 1 base, with 13 bases between.

V is TRBV7-3 and J is TRBJ1-2; D ambiguous. V lost 1 base to trimming and J lost 2 bases, with 2 bases between them. The CDR3 runs to 12 residues. Germline values: CDR1 SGHTA, CDR2 FQGTGA. The CDR3: CASSLNNYGYTF. CDR3 bases: TGTGCCAGCAGCTTAAACAACTATGGCTACACCTTC.

The V and J genes are TRBV12-3 or TRBV12-4 and TRBJ2-7; D not certain. V was cut by 6 bases and J by 1 base, with 10 bases left in between. The CDR3 extends over 13 amino acids. The CDR3 is CASRRHHSYEQYF. The DNA for the CDR3 is TGTGCCAGCAGACGACACCATTCCTACGAGCAGTACTTC.

The chain joins TRBV19 to TRBJ2-1, with a weak D call TRBD1 (6 bases). Germline CDR1 reads LNHDA; CDR2 reads SQIVND (reference sequence). The CDR3 is made up of 15 amino acids. V was trimmed by 4 bases and J by 12 bases, leaving 22 bases between them. The CDR3 spells CASSTPGTSNRGQFF. CDR3 DNA sequence: TGTGCCAGTAGTACTCCGGGGACATCAAACCGTGGGCAGTTCTTC.

The chain employs TRBV10-2 and TRBJ1-2; D remains ambiguous. The V end lost 2 bases, the J end lost 7 bases, and 11 bases lay between the germline ends. CDR1 and CDR2 (germline): WSHSY, SAAADI. This CDR3 region has 13 residues. The CDR3 here is CASSEGGLAGYTF. The CDR3 DNA reads as TGCGCCAGCAGTGAGGGCGGCCTGGCTGGCTACACCTTC.

The gene calls are TRBV7-8 and TRBJ1-2, with 10 bases identical to TRBD1. Unmatched junction bases numbered 11, after V lost 2 bases and J lost 8 bases. Germline V gene lookup returns CDR1 SGHVS and CDR2 FQNEAQ. This CDR3 has 16 amino acids. CDR3 amino acids: CASSLRGTGASPGYTF. CDR3 in DNA: TGTGCCAGCAGCTTAAGGGGGACAGGGGCCTCCCCCGGCTACACCTTC.

The rearrangement uses TRBV6-5 and TRBJ2-1, with a weak D call TRBD2 (7 bases). The CDR3 contains 15 residues. Trimming removed 6 bases from V and 3 bases from J, with 15 bases in between. Germline values: CDR1 MNHEY, CDR2 SVGAGI. DNA of the CDR3: TGTGCCAGCAGGCTACAGGGAGGGAACTACAATGAGCAGTTCTTC. Its translation: CASRLQGGNYNEQFF.

V and J are TRBV7-2 and TRBJ2-1; D is possibly TRBD1 or TRBD2 (5 bases each). This CDR3 comprises 14 residues. Germline CDR1 and CDR2: SGHTA and FQGNSA. V gave up 5 bases and J gave up 2 bases, with 10 bases separating them. The CDR3 region has the DNA TGTGCCAGCAGCAGGCCGGGACCCTACAATGAGCAGTTCTTC. Amino acids: CASSRPGPYNEQFF.

In nucleotides, the CDR3 is TGTGCCAGTGCAGAGACACTAGCCAAAAACATTCAGTACTTC. Protein: CASAETLAKNIQYF. This chain joins TRBV19 and TRBJ2-4; the D is unclear. The germline V gene has CDR1 LNHDA and CDR2 SQIVND (reference sequence). The length of the CDR3 is 14 residues. V was cut by 8 bases and J by 0 bases, with 11 bases left in between.

The sample holds one count of this clone. This sequence joins TRBV4-3 and TRBJ1-2, with a possible D match to TRBD1 (6 bases). With 2 bases removed from V and 0 bases from J, the gap between germline ends came to 13 bases. This CDR3 has 16 amino acids. Germline V gives CDR1 LGHNA, CDR2 YSLEER. This CDR3 is CASSQLLQGPNYGYTF. In nucleotides, the CDR3 is TGCGCCAGCAGCCAACTTTTACAGGGACCTAACTATGGCTACACCTTC.

The table lists this clone with a count of one. The rearrangement uses TRBV19 and TRBJ1-6; D gene uncertain. The germline V gene encodes CDR1 LNHDA and CDR2 SQIVND (reference sequence). The CDR3 totals 15 residues. V lost 1 base and J lost 4, with 8 bases in between. Here the CDR3 reads CASSIGEGYNSPLHF. The CDR3 DNA is TGTGCCAGTAGTATAGGGGAAGGATATAATTCACCCCTCCACTTT. Combining the CDR3 with reference TRBV19 and TRBJ1-6 gives the whole variable domain DGGITQSPKYLFRKEGQNVTLSCEQNLNHDAMYWYRQDPGQGLRLIYYSQIVNDFQKGDIAEGYSVSREKKESFPLTVTSAQKNPTAFYLCASSIGEGYNSPLHFGNGTRLTVT.

The rearrangement uses TRBV7-8 and TRBJ2-2; a weak D match, TRBD2 (6 bases). The germline V gene has CDR1 SGHVS and CDR2 FQNEAQ. This CDR3 has 18 amino acids. V dropped 0 bases and J dropped 0 bases, with 14 bases sitting between them. CDR3 sequence reads: CASSLAISGDSNTGELFF. CDR3 DNA sequence: TGTGCCAGCAGCTTAGCGATTAGCGGTGACTCGAACACCGGGGAGCTGTTTTTT.

The V and J genes are TRBV5-1 and TRBJ2-5, with TRBD1 matching over 8 bases. Germline CDR1 and CDR2: SGHRS and YFSETQ. The V segment lost 0 bases and the J segment 5 bases; nucleotides outside the gene matches: 9. The CDR3 spans 16 residues. CDR3 sequence (DNA): TGCGCCAGCAGCTTGGCCGTGGGCAGGGGGCGTGAGACCCAGTACTTC. Translated: CASSLAVGRGRETQYF.

This rearrangement joins TRBV30 to TRBJ2-3; tentatively, D is TRBD1 or TRBD2 (5 bases each). The CDR3 runs to 14 residues. The V and J ends lost 5 bases and 0 bases respectively, with 12 bases between them. Germline CDR1 reads GTSNPN; CDR2 reads SVGIG (reference sequence). CDR3 sequence: CAWDRGLSTDTQYF. CDR3 DNA sequence: TGTGCCTGGGACCGGGGCCTTAGCACAGATACGCAGTATTTT.

This chain connects TRBV5-4 to TRBJ2-6; no clear D gene. The CDR3 consists of 13 residues. The V and J ends lost 10 bases and 2 bases respectively, with 10 bases between them. The germline V gene has CDR1 SGHNT and CDR2 YYREEE (reference sequence). The CDR3 DNA follows: TGTGCCCTTTCGCCCACTGGGGCCAACGTCCTGACTTTC. Residues: CALSPTGANVLTF.

This sequence joins TRBV5-5 and TRBJ1-4; D perhaps matches TRBD1 (6 bases). CDR3 length: 14 amino acids. V dropped 7 bases and J dropped 5 bases, with 15 bases sitting between them. The V gene's germline CDR1 is SGHKS and CDR2 YYEKEE (reference sequence). CDR3 coding DNA: TGTGCCAGCTGCAGGGGACAAGTAAATGAAAAACTGTTTTTT. It translates to CASCRGQVNEKLFF.

V gene TRBV9 combines with J gene TRBJ1-2; D gene ambiguous. Deletions cut 0 bases from V and 0 bases from J, with 9 bases between. CDR1 and CDR2 from the germline V gene are SGDLS and YYNGEE. The CDR3 covers 15 residues. CDR3 in amino acids: CASSVGAAPNYGYTF. The CDR3 DNA reads TGTGCCAGCAGCGTAGGCGCGGCCCCTAACTATGGCTACACCTTC. Full variable domain (rest looked up from reference TRBV9 and TRBJ1-2): DSGVTQTPKHLITATGQRVTLRCSPRSGDLSVYWYQQSLDQGLQFLIQYYNGEERAKGNILERFSAQQFPDLHSELNLSSLELGDSALYFCASSVGAAPNYGYTFGSGTRLTVV.

V gene TRBV11-3 combines with J gene TRBJ2-7, with D unresolved. Trimming removed 1 base at V and 3 bases at J, with 16 bases between. The CDR3 is 16 amino acids. From germline, CDR1 is SGHNT and CDR2 YENEEA. CDR3 protein: CASSLVDQQPLYEQYF. For the CDR3, the DNA is TGTGCCAGCAGCTTAGTAGATCAGCAGCCACTCTACGAGCAGTACTTC.